A selection of T cell receptor beta chains follows, all from one sample in a study of naive and memory T cell subsets. TCRdb re-analysed the UMI-ligation and nested PCR reads in MiXCR, keeping a single row per CDR3 protein. The table has 130,000 to 150,000 distinct CDR3 sequences, approximately 24% seen once. Sequencing used naive CD4+ T cells from blood. These receptors came from a human donor in good health. The CDR3 runs from the conserved cysteine through the conserved F or W. D genes are given only for firm matches. Expanded clones are given a class, and other clones once, few, many or no size at all.

clone_size	d_call	v_call	j_call	cdr3_aa	cdr3_nt
many	NA	TRBV6-5	TRBJ2-7	CASSTRASRYEQYF	TGTGCCAGCAGTACGCGGGCCTCGAGGTACGAGCAGTACTTC
NA	NA	TRBV6-6	TRBJ2-1	CASSESGTRYNEQFF	TGTGCCAGCAGTGAGTCCGGGACCCGGTACAATGAGCAGTTCTTC
NA	TRBD2	TRBV6-5	TRBJ2-7	CASRTTSGSHEQYF	TGTGCCAGCAGAACAACTAGCGGGAGCCACGAGCAGTACTTC
NA	NA	TRBV5-6	TRBJ1-1	CASSLEVSTEAFF	TGTGCCAGCAGCTTGGAGGTCAGCACTGAAGCTTTCTTT
NA	NA	TRBV5-1	TRBJ2-2	CASSLRQANTGELFF	TGCGCCAGCAGCTTACGACAGGCGAACACCGGGGAGCTGTTTTTT
NA	NA	TRBV10-3	TRBJ2-2	CASSQEPTGELFF	TGTGCCTCGTCGCAGGAGCCCACCGGGGAGCTGTTTTTT
NA	NA	TRBV28	TRBJ1-5	CASSLGPSRQPQHF	TGTGCCAGCAGTTTAGGGCCCTCGCGTCAGCCCCAGCATTTT
few	NA	TRBV12-3/TRBV12-4	TRBJ2-7	CASSTGIIVHEQYF	TGTGCCAGCAGCACCGGGATTATAGTCCACGAGCAGTACTTC
NA	TRBD2	TRBV2	TRBJ2-7	CASSEIGRAIYEQYF	TGTGCCAGCAGTGAAATCGGGAGGGCCATCTACGAGCAGTACTTC
few	TRBD2	TRBV12-3/TRBV12-4	TRBJ2-7	CASRGTSGEQYF	TGTGCCAGCAGGGGAACTAGCGGCGAGCAGTACTTC
NA	NA	TRBV20-1	TRBJ2-1	CSASRESSYNEQFF	TGCAGTGCTAGTAGAGAGAGCTCCTACAATGAGCAGTTCTTC
many	NA	TRBV18	TRBJ2-5	CASSPLIETQYF	TGTGCCAGCTCACCACTGATCGAGACCCAGTACTTC
NA	NA	TRBV18	TRBJ1-5	CASSPPGGNQPQHF	TGTGCCAGCTCACCACCGGGAGGTAATCAGCCCCAGCATTTT
few	NA	TRBV20-1	TRBJ2-3	CSARIASDTQYF	TGCAGTGCTAGAATAGCCTCAGATACGCAGTATTTT
few	NA	TRBV12-3/TRBV12-4	TRBJ2-2	CASSLKPASGELFF	TGTGCCAGCAGTTTAAAGCCGGCGTCCGGGGAGCTGTTTTTT
few	NA	TRBV28	TRBJ1-6	CASRQQDVFSALHF	TGTGCCAGCAGGCAACAGGATGTCTTTTCGGCCCTCCACTTT
NA	NA	TRBV27	TRBJ2-3	CASSLSRPPDTQYF	TGTGCCAGCAGTTTATCTAGGCCCCCTGATACGCAGTATTTT
NA	NA	TRBV28	TRBJ1-6	CASSLGQTNSPLHF	TGTGCCAGCAGTTTAGGGCAGACTAATTCACCCCTCCACTTT
many	TRBD2	TRBV12-3/TRBV12-4	TRBJ2-1	CASSSSGSYNEQFF	TGTGCCAGCAGTTCTAGCGGATCCTACAATGAGCAGTTCTTC
NA	NA	TRBV12-5	TRBJ1-2	CASGVQETNYGYTF	TGTGCTAGTGGCGTACAGGAAACCAACTATGGCTACACCTTC
few	TRBD2	TRBV4-3	TRBJ2-3	CASSQDSLASGREDTQYF	TGCGCCAGCAGCCAAGATAGTCTGGCTAGCGGGAGAGAAGATACGCAGTATTTT
few	TRBD2	TRBV29-1	TRBJ2-1	CSARLAGSSYNEQFF	TGCAGCGCTCGCCTAGCGGGATCCTCCTACAATGAGCAGTTCTTC
few	NA	TRBV28	TRBJ1-2	CASSGTPYGYTF	TGTGCCAGCAGCGGGACACCCTATGGCTACACCTTC
NA	TRBD1	TRBV29-1	TRBJ1-1	CSVDRDLAEAFF	TGCAGCGTCGACAGGGATCTGGCTGAAGCTTTCTTT
NA	NA	TRBV29-1	TRBJ1-1	CSVEPPSVGGAFF	TGCAGCGTTGAACCCCCATCGGTCGGCGGGGCTTTCTTT
few	NA	TRBV5-1	TRBJ2-3	CASSLGLLTDTQYF	TGCGCCAGCAGCTTAGGCCTTCTTACAGATACGCAGTATTTT
few	NA	TRBV12-3/TRBV12-4	TRBJ2-1	CASSLVVGTVGNEQFF	TGTGCCAGCAGTTTAGTAGTCGGGACCGTCGGCAATGAGCAGTTCTTC
few	NA	TRBV4-3	TRBJ1-5	CASSQDLQDNQPQHF	TGCGCCAGCAGCCAAGATCTGCAGGACAATCAGCCCCAGCATTTT
few	TRBD2	TRBV4-1	TRBJ2-1	CASSQKILGLAGTVEQFF	TGCGCCAGCAGCCAGAAGATATTGGGACTAGCGGGGACGGTAGAGCAGTTCTTC
NA	TRBD1	TRBV11-2	TRBJ2-7	CASSIQGPDSVEQYF	TGTGCCAGCAGCATACAGGGGCCCGATTCGGTGGAGCAGTACTTC
few	TRBD2	TRBV11-2	TRBJ2-1	CASSTLAGVPYNEQFF	TGTGCCAGCAGCACACTAGCGGGAGTACCCTACAATGAGCAGTTCTTC
many	TRBD2	TRBV11-2	TRBJ2-7	CASSLTGGTYEQYF	TGTGCCAGCAGCTTAACCGGGGGGACCTACGAGCAGTACTTC
many	NA	TRBV28	TRBJ1-1	CASHRTDFVIEAFF	TGTGCCAGCCATAGGACGGATTTTGTGATAGAAGCTTTCTTT
once	TRBD1	TRBV18	TRBJ2-1	CANSRDRVSYNEQFF	TGTGCCAATTCCCGGGACAGGGTTTCCTACAATGAGCAGTTCTTC
once	NA	TRBV6-5	TRBJ1-1	CASSYSKNPPAEAFF	TGTGCCAGCAGTTACTCGAAAAACCCCCCGGCTGAAGCTTTCTTT
NA	NA	TRBV9	TRBJ1-1	CASSVDPQVGNTEAFF	TGTGCCAGCAGCGTAGATCCCCAGGTTGGGAACACTGAAGCTTTCTTT
NA	NA	TRBV18	TRBJ2-5	CASSPPGWTAQETQYF	TGTGCCAGCTCACCACCGGGATGGACAGCCCAAGAGACCCAGTACTTC
few	TRBD1	TRBV5-5	TRBJ2-1	CASSSGTGNYNEQFF	TGTGCCAGCAGCTCCGGGACAGGGAACTACAATGAGCAGTTCTTC
NA	TRBD2	TRBV6-2/TRBV6-3	TRBJ2-2	CASSSVRGGTGELFF	TGTGCCAGCAGTTCCGTCCGGGGGGGGACCGGGGAGCTGTTTTTT
few	NA	TRBV5-1	TRBJ2-1	CASSLAGTYNEQFF	TGCGCCAGCAGCTTGGCAGGAACATACAATGAGCAGTTCTTC
few	TRBD1	TRBV6-1	TRBJ1-5	CASNRRPGQGKESNQPQHF	TGTGCCAGCAACCGACGCCCGGGACAGGGTAAAGAAAGCAATCAGCCCCAGCATTTT
few	NA	TRBV4-1	TRBJ1-1	CASSLGLLNTEAFF	TGCGCCAGCAGCCTGGGACTCCTGAACACTGAAGCTTTCTTT
many	NA	TRBV12-3/TRBV12-4	TRBJ1-2	CASREQGRYGYTF	TGTGCCAGCAGGGAACAGGGCCGCTATGGCTACACCTTC
few	NA	TRBV7-2	TRBJ2-1	CASSLASQGLPYNEQFF	TGTGCCAGCAGCTTAGCGAGCCAGGGTCTACCTTACAATGAGCAGTTCTTC
many	NA	TRBV27	TRBJ1-1	CASSFTGRTEAFF	TGTGCCAGCAGTTTTACGGGGCGCACTGAAGCTTTCTTT
many	NA	TRBV20-1	TRBJ2-6	CSAQGRQAVDGANVLTF	TGCAGTGCCCAAGGGAGACAGGCGGTAGACGGGGCCAACGTCCTGACTTTC
NA	NA	TRBV9	TRBJ2-5	CASSGRNRASQETQYF	TGTGCCAGCAGCGGCCGCAATAGGGCCTCCCAAGAGACCCAGTACTTC
few	TRBD1	TRBV6-5	TRBJ1-1	CASSYSWAGGENTEAFF	TGTGCCAGCAGTTACTCTTGGGCAGGGGGAGAGAACACTGAAGCTTTCTTT
few	NA	TRBV10-3	TRBJ2-1	CAISGADLSYNEQFF	TGTGCCATCAGTGGAGCGGACCTCTCCTACAATGAGCAGTTCTTC
few	NA	TRBV4-1	TRBJ2-5	CASSQTGTPQQETQYF	TGCGCCAGCAGCCAAACCGGGACACCCCAACAAGAGACCCAGTACTTC
NA	NA	TRBV28	TRBJ2-5	CASSLLVGNQETQYF	TGTGCCAGCAGTTTATTAGTCGGTAACCAAGAGACCCAGTACTTC
few	TRBD1	TRBV28	TRBJ2-2	CASAPTGVTGELFF	TGTGCCAGCGCGCCGACAGGGGTGACCGGGGAGCTGTTTTTT
NA	TRBD2	TRBV12-3/TRBV12-4	TRBJ2-1	CASRLAGAYNEQFF	TGTGCCAGCAGACTAGCGGGAGCCTACAATGAGCAGTTCTTC
many	NA	TRBV27	TRBJ2-3	CASSLSQGGADTQYF	TGTGCCAGCAGCCTATCCCAGGGAGGCGCAGATACGCAGTATTTT
NA	NA	TRBV25-1	TRBJ2-3	CASSEVGKTDTQYF	TGTGCCAGCAGTGAAGTAGGGAAAACAGATACGCAGTATTTT